The 25 T cell receptor beta chains reported below all come from one sample, sequenced in a study of T cell responses to AZD1222 COVID-19 vaccine. Generated by immunoSEQ multiplex PCR, the TCRdb table keeps only in-frame clones and is missing some. The data show about 100,000 clones, with around 90% seen just once and over 15% held by the top ten. Sequencing used peripheral blood, obtained on day 0 of AZD1222 vaccination. These receptors originate from an adult in good health.

This rearrangement joins TRBV10-3 to TRBJ1-6; a weak D match, TRBD1 (5 bases). With 6 bases removed from V and 7 bases from J, the gap between germline ends came to 16 bases. The CDR3 totals 15 residues. CDR1 is ENHRY, CDR2 SYGVKD, per germline. This CDR3 reads CAIRDLGRENSPLHF. In DNA, the CDR3 is TGTGCCATCAGGGATCTGGGCAGGGAGAATTCACCCCTCCACTTT.

The chain joins TRBV10-3 to TRBJ2-3; no clear D gene. The germline V gene encodes CDR1 ENHRY and CDR2 SYGVKD. This CDR3 is 14 amino acids long. The V gene lost 3 bases and the J gene lost 6 bases, with 13 bases spanning the gap. The CDR3 DNA follows: TGTGCCATCAGTGACTCGCCCCAAAGGGATACGCAGTATTTT. It codes for CAISDSPQRDTQYF.

The chain is built from TRBV7-9 and TRBJ2-2; TRBD1 matches at 8 bases. Germline loops: CDR1 SEHNR, CDR2 FQNEAQ (reference sequence). The CDR3 has 16 residues. V trimming: 0 bases; J trimming: 13 bases; junction bases outside the gene matches: 13. The CDR3 sequence: CASSLAWDRWQGRLFF. The CDR3 region has the DNA TGTGCCAGCAGCTTAGCCTGGGACAGGTGGCAAGGTCGGCTGTTTTTT.

This sequence joins TRBV6-5 and TRBJ2-7; no clear D gene. The V and J ends lost 2 bases and 3 bases respectively, with 14 bases between them. CDR1 and CDR2 from the germline V gene are MNHEY and SVGAGI. The CDR3 runs 15 residues. In nucleotides, the CDR3 is TGTGCCAGCAGTTACGGGCAGGCAAGTATCTACGAGCAGTACTTC. Translated, it gives CASSYGQASIYEQYF.

Only one count was recorded for this clone. J is TRBJ2-4 and V is TRBV28; TRBD1 matches 7 bases. This CDR3 contains 15 residues. Looked up from germline, CDR1 is MDHEN and CDR2 is SYDVKM. Losses at the gene ends were 3 bases for V and 3 bases for J; bases not matched to a gene: 5. The CDR3 loop is CASSFQGVVKNIQYF. CDR3 in DNA: TGTGCCAGCAGTTTTCAGGGGGTGGTCAAAAACATTCAGTACTTC.

V and J are TRBV6-6 and TRBJ1-3; D is possibly TRBD1 (5 bases). Germline V gene sequence: CDR1 MNHNY, CDR2 SVGAGI (reference sequence). This CDR3 region has 14 residues. V was cut by 7 bases and J by 0 bases, with 10 bases left in between. The CDR3 sequence is CASTRQNSGNTIYF. CDR3 in DNA: TGTGCCAGCACTAGACAGAACTCTGGAAACACCATATATTTT.

V usage is TRBV3-1 (or the pseudogene TRBV3-2) and J usage is TRBJ2-7, with D possibly TRBD2 on 6 matching bases. CDR1 LGHDT and CDR2 YNNKEL come from the germline V gene (reference sequence). Trimming removed 1 base from V and 1 base from J, with 17 bases in between. CDR3 size: 17 residues. The CDR3 region is CASSQVFRVGTSYEQYF. The CDR3 region has the DNA TGTGCCAGCAGCCAAGTCTTTCGGGTAGGGACTTCCTACGAGCAGTACTTC.

The J gene is TRBJ2-3, the V gene TRBV10-1, with 7 bases identical to TRBD1. V lost 2 bases and J lost 3; bases outside the gene matches: 5. The CDR3 extends over 15 amino acids. Germline V gene data show CDR1 as WNHNN and CDR2 as SYGVQD (reference sequence). As DNA, the CDR3 is TGCGCCAGCAGTGAGACCACAGGGGTTACAGATACGCAGTATTTT. Protein sequence: CASSETTGVTDTQYF.

The J gene is TRBJ2-7, the V gene TRBV20-1; D might be TRBD1 (5 bases). Trimming took off 3 bases at V and 2 bases at J, with 11 bases between the two ends. The CDR3 has 13 amino acids. Germline V lookup: CDR1 DFQATT, CDR2 SNEGSKA (reference sequence). CDR3 nucleotides: TGCAGTGCTAGTACAGGTTACGCCTACGAGCAGTACTTC. Translating it yields CSASTGYAYEQYF.

This clone is a singleton in its sample. The chain combines TRBV1 with TRBJ2-7. TRBV1 is marked as a pseudogene. CDR3 length: 18 amino acids. CDR3 loop: CTSSTQLRENEGPREQYF. The CDR3, as DNA: TGCACCAGCAGCACTCAACTCAGGGAAAACGAGGGGCCTCGCGAGCAGTATTTC.

The chain employs TRBV6-5 and TRBJ2-2; a possible D gene is TRBD1 (5 bases). The V gene lost 6 bases and the J gene lost 4 bases, with 12 bases spanning the gap. Germline V lookup: CDR1 MNHEY, CDR2 SVGAGI. This CDR3 spans 14 amino acids. The CDR3 sequence is CASRNDRITGELFF. The CDR3 nucleotides read TGTGCCAGCAGAAATGACAGAATCACCGGGGAGCTGTTTTTT.

The chain couples TRBV19 to TRBJ2-3, with TRBD2 matching 14 bases. There are 16 residues in the CDR3. Germline V gene lookup returns CDR1 LNHDA and CDR2 SQIVND (reference sequence). With V trimmed by 3 bases and J by 11 bases, 10 bases remained unmatched. The CDR3 protein is CASSILRGLAGVVQYF. The CDR3 nucleotides read TGTGCCAGTAGTATTTTGAGGGGACTAGCGGGAGTTGTGCAGTATTTT.

This chain joins TRBV11-3 and TRBJ1-1, with D tentatively TRBD1 (6 bases). This CDR3 has 14 amino acids. Deletions cut 5 bases from V and 0 bases from J, with 10 bases between. The germline V gene has CDR1 SGHNT and CDR2 YENEEA. CDR3 sequence reads: CASSLTGLNTEAFF. As DNA, the CDR3 is TGTGCCAGCAGCCTGACAGGACTGAACACTGAAGCTTTCTTT.

The rearrangement links TRBV5-4 to TRBJ2-7; D is ambiguous. CDR1 and CDR2 from the germline V gene are SGHNT and YYREEE (reference sequence). CDR3 length: 13 amino acids. V was shortened by 3 bases and J by 6 bases, with 13 bases between the two germline ends. The CDR3 loop is CASSSDRATEQYF. CDR3 sequence (DNA): TGTGCCAGCAGCTCCGACCGGGCCACCGAGCAGTACTTC.

V gene TRBV30 combines with J gene TRBJ1-5; 12 bases line up with TRBD1. Germline V gene data show CDR1 as GTSNPN and CDR2 as SVGIG (reference sequence). V dropped 3 bases and J dropped 1; count of bases not matched to a gene: 10. The CDR3 sequence is 18 residues long. The CDR3 sequence is CAWSRDRGQLGSNQPQHF. The CDR3 DNA sequence: TGTGCCTGGAGCCGGGACAGGGGGCAACTAGGAAGCAATCAGCCCCAGCATTTT.

Here the CDR3 reads CASSLDQASNYGYTF. The CDR3 DNA sequence: TGTGCCAGCAGCTTGGACCAGGCCTCTAACTATGGCTACACCTTC. The V and J genes are TRBV5-6 and TRBJ1-2; unclear D gene. The germline V gene encodes CDR1 SGHDT and CDR2 YYEEEE. This CDR3 comprises 15 residues. V was shortened by 0 bases and J by 0 bases, with 9 bases between the two germline ends.

J is TRBJ1-2 and V is TRBV12-3 or TRBV12-4, with TRBD1 matching 8 bases. The CDR3 loop spans 13 amino acids. The V and J ends lost 6 bases and 6 bases, in that order; junction bases with no gene match: 6. The CDR3 here is CASSAGQGDGYTF. In DNA, the CDR3 is TGTGCCAGCAGCGCTGGACAGGGTGATGGCTACACCTTC.

The chain joins TRBV23-1 to TRBJ2-7; no clear D. TRBV23-1 is reported as an ORF; its role is uncertain. V was shortened by 2 bases and J by 0 bases, with 5 bases between the two germline ends. The CDR3 has 13 amino acids. CDR3 bases: TGCGCCAGCAGTCAAGCCAACTCCTACGAGCAGTACTTC. It codes for CASSQANSYEQYF.

The chain links TRBV12-3 or TRBV12-4 to TRBJ2-3; D may be TRBD2 (5 bases). The ends were cut back, 4 bases at V and 9 bases at J, with 8 bases in the middle. The CDR3 is 11 amino acids. The CDR3 protein is CASSSRRTQYF. The CDR3, as DNA: TGTGCCAGCAGTTCAAGGAGGACGCAGTATTTT.

The rearrangement links TRBV5-6 to TRBJ2-7; 12 bases map to TRBD1. The length of the CDR3 is 14 residues. Germline V gene data show CDR1 as SGHDT and CDR2 as YYEEEE. V dropped 4 bases and J dropped 7; count of bases not matched to a gene: 6. In DNA, the CDR3 is TGTGCCAGCAGCCAGGGACAGGGGGCGTGGGAGCAGTACTTC. This sequence encodes CASSQGQGAWEQYF.

This chain joins TRBV5-4 and TRBJ1-1; 7 positions agree with TRBD1. The CDR3 is made up of 15 amino acids. CDR1 is SGHNT, CDR2 YYREEE, per germline (reference sequence). Germline trimming cut 3 bases from V and 3 bases from J; bases unmatched to any gene: 8. The CDR3 DNA reads as TGTGCCAGCAGCTCCCCAACCCAGGGGGACACTGAAGCTTTCTTT. Translating it yields CASSSPTQGDTEAFF.

In DNA, the CDR3 is TGTGCCACCCGGGACCCGGAGGCCAAAAACATTCAGTACTTC. As protein: CATRDPEAKNIQYF. The gene calls are TRBV6-5 and TRBJ2-4; possibly TRBD1 or TRBD2 for D (5 bases each). The ends were cut back, 10 bases at V and 1 base at J, with 14 bases in the middle. Germline-derived CDR1 and CDR2 are MNHEY and SVGAGI. This CDR3 region has 14 residues.

V gene TRBV7-9 combines with J gene TRBJ1-2, with 7 positions matching TRBD1. From germline, CDR1 is SEHNR and CDR2 FQNEAQ (reference sequence). Losses at the gene ends were 7 bases for V and 7 bases for J; bases not matched to a gene: 15. The CDR3 contains 15 residues. The CDR3: CASTPLGNRGFGYTF. In DNA form, the CDR3 reads TGTGCCAGCACCCCTTTAGGGAACAGGGGATTTGGCTACACCTTC.

This clone was seen many times. The chain employs TRBV4-1 and TRBJ2-6; the match to TRBD1 covers 9 bases. The CDR3 has 17 amino acids. After removal of 4 bases from V and 0 bases from J, the junction contained 4 bases not matched to a gene. Germline CDR1 MGHRA, CDR2 YSYEKL. The CDR3: CASSPLDRGSGANVLTF. In nucleotides, the CDR3 is TGCGCCAGCAGCCCCCTGGACAGGGGCTCTGGGGCCAACGTCCTGACTTTC.

The genes are TRBV30 and TRBJ2-7; 15 bases are shared with TRBD2. CDR1 is GTSNPN and CDR2 is SVGIG in the germline V gene (reference sequence). Trimming at V came to 3 bases and at J to 11 bases, leaving 23 bases not matched to a gene. This CDR3 has 19 residues. CDR3 coding DNA: TGTGCCTGGAGCCGCGGACTAGCGGGAGGGCCCTCCCTGGTCGTCGGTAAGTACTTC. This codes for CAWSRGLAGGPSLVVGKYF.